Presented here are 6 T cell receptor beta chains from one specimen sequenced in a study of cytomegalovirus exposure and HLA in healthy donors. Method: immunoSEQ multiplex PCR; TCRdb's copy keeps in-frame clones and lacks some. The sample lists 250,000 to 300,000 clones; 80% to 90% were seen once. The sample comprised PBMCs. The receptors were gathered from a woman aged 18-29 years in good health and CMV-seronegative.

This clone was seen just once. This rearrangement joins TRBV7-6 to TRBJ2-5; TRBD1 might be the D (6 bases). Germline-derived CDR1 and CDR2 are SGHVS and FNYEAQ. The CDR3 loop spans 12 amino acids. Trimming took off 3 bases at V and 5 bases at J, with 7 bases between the two ends. In DNA, the CDR3 is TGTGCCAGCAGCTTTCAGGGGGAGACCCAGTACTTC. The encoded protein is CASSFQGETQYF.

The genes are TRBV6-1 and TRBJ1-2; the match to TRBD1 covers 7 bases. Germline values: CDR1 MNHNS, CDR2 SASEGT. This CDR3 has 15 residues. J gave up 0 bases and V 5 bases, and 6 bases lay outside the gene matches. The CDR3 coding sequence is TGTGCCAGCAGTCTCGGGACAGCCTCTAACTATGGCTACACCTTC. Translating gives CASSLGTASNYGYTF.

The chain couples TRBV5-1 to TRBJ1-1; D possibly corresponds to TRBD1 (6 bases). Germline CDR1 and CDR2: SGHRS and YFSETQ. This CDR3 spans 14 amino acids. The ends were cut back, 1 base at V and 3 bases at J, with 10 bases in the middle. CDR3 protein: CASSLSGADTEAFF. CDR3 DNA: TGCGCCAGCAGCTTGTCAGGGGCTGACACTGAAGCTTTCTTT.

The rearrangement uses TRBV28 and TRBJ2-7; no clear D. CDR3 size: 12 residues. Trimming removed 7 bases from V and 4 bases from J, with 11 bases in between. Germline assignment: CDR1 MDHEN and CDR2 SYDVKM. CDR3 DNA: TGTGCCAGCAACCCGGTCGGGTACGAGCAGTACTTC. This translates into CASNPVGYEQYF.

The chain has TRBV7-3 and TRBJ2-1; 11 bases map to TRBD2. With 4 bases clipped from V and 9 bases from J, the junction kept 11 bases outside the gene matches. The CDR3 is made up of 16 amino acids. Germline values: CDR1 SGHTA, CDR2 FQGTGA. CDR3 amino acids: CASSSPSSGGAGEQFF. DNA of the CDR3: TGTGCCAGCAGCTCCCCTAGTAGCGGGGGGGCGGGTGAGCAGTTCTTC.

The gene calls are TRBV30 and TRBJ2-5, with 10 bases fitting TRBD1. J lost 5 bases, V lost 5 bases, and 8 bases had no gene match. The CDR3 consists of 14 residues. The V gene's germline CDR1 is GTSNPN and CDR2 SVGIG (reference sequence). The CDR3 coding sequence is TGTGCCTGGGAGACAGGGGGCTTGGAGGAGACCCAGTACTTC. It encodes CAWETGGLEETQYF.